These 10 T cell receptor beta chains were all obtained from the same sample, sequenced in a study of T-cell reconstitution after alpha-beta-depleted transplantation in children. This sample's TCRbeta library carried unique molecular identifier barcodes. From the PCR reads, TCRdb called clonotypes with MiXCR, one entry per CDR3 protein. The sample lists 500,000 to 600,000 distinct CDR3 sequences, 32% occurring once. This specimen was PBMCs from the stem cell graft donor, taken from the stem cell graft. These receptor sequences come from a human donor who donated a stem cell graft to a child with aplastic anemia.

The chain combines TRBV11-3 with TRBJ2-2; D is possibly TRBD1 (6 bases). V dropped 1 base and J dropped 2 bases, with 14 bases sitting between them. The CDR3 extends over 17 amino acids. CDR1 and CDR2 (germline): SGHNT, YENEEA. The CDR3 coding sequence is TGTGCCAGCAGCTTAGCGTCGTGGGGGCTCAACACCGGGGAGCTGTTTTTT. Translation: CASSLASWGLNTGELFF.

This clonotype was seen more than once but under ten times. The chain has TRBV29-1 and TRBJ2-2; 7 bases agree with TRBD2. The CDR3 consists of 18 residues. Germline lookup yields CDR1 SQVTM and CDR2 ANQGSEA. V gave up 5 bases and J gave up 2 bases; unmatched junction bases: 17. The CDR3: CSVSGSAGVDLNTGELFF. DNA for the CDR3: TGCAGCGTTTCGGGATCTGCGGGGGTCGATCTTAACACCGGGGAGCTGTTTTTT.

This clonotype has just a few counts. This chain links TRBV24-1 with TRBJ2-2; TRBD2 is a possible D gene (6 bases). The CDR3 contains 15 residues. Germline CDR1 reads KGHDR; CDR2 reads SFDVKD. Trimming cost V 5 bases and J 5 bases, with 14 bases left between them. Here the CDR3 reads CATSGVEGRTGELFF. CDR3 nucleotides: TGTGCCACCAGTGGTGTGGAGGGCCGGACCGGGGAGCTGTTTTTT.

The gene calls are TRBV12-3 or TRBV12-4 and TRBJ2-3; TRBD2 agrees at 11 bases. There are 18 residues in the CDR3. The junction had 12 bases not matched to a gene; V was cut back by 3 bases and J by 4 bases. CDR3 residues: CASSFPSLSGRAADTQYF. The DNA for the CDR3 is TGTGCCAGCAGTTTCCCGTCCCTTAGCGGGAGGGCCGCAGATACGCAGTATTTT.

This clonotype was observed a few times. This rearrangement joins TRBV5-8 to TRBJ2-1, with D possibly TRBD2 on 7 matching bases. In germline, CDR1 is SGHTS, CDR2 YDEGEE. CDR3 size: 15 residues. Deletions cut 4 bases from V and 8 bases from J, with 19 bases between. The CDR3 coding sequence is TGTGCCAGCAGCCAGCTGGGGGCGGGAGAAGATGAGCAGTTCTTC. Residues: CASSQLGAGEDEQFF. The whole variable domain, remainder taken from reference TRBV5-8 and TRBJ2-1, is EAGVTQSPTHLIKTRGQQATLRCSPISGHTSVYWYQQALGLGLQFLLWYDEGEERNRGNFPPRFSGRQFPNYSSELNVNALELEDSALYLCASSQLGAGEDEQFFGPGTRLTVL.

The chain employs TRBV7-2 and TRBJ1-2; 7 nucleotides match TRBD1. The V segment lost 4 bases and the J segment 6 bases; nucleotides outside the gene matches: 8. CDR1 is SGHTA, CDR2 FQGNSA, per germline. CDR3 length: 14 residues. The chain's CDR3 is CASSSNTGVHGYTF. Here the CDR3 DNA reads TGTGCCAGCAGCTCAAATACAGGGGTCCATGGCTACACCTTC.

The V call is TRBV11-2, the J call TRBJ2-2; 10 nucleotides align to TRBD1. This CDR3 is 18 amino acids long. Germline CDR1 is SGHAT and CDR2 is FQNNGV. The V and J ends lost 1 base and 3 bases, in that order; junction bases with no gene match: 8. The CDR3 loop reads CASSLVLGQGSYTGELFF. CDR3 DNA sequence: TGTGCCAGCAGCTTAGTGTTGGGACAGGGGTCCTACACCGGGGAGCTGTTTTTT.

The chain carries TRBV7-3 and TRBJ1-6, with a tentative D call TRBD1 (6 bases). Germline assignment: CDR1 SGHTA and CDR2 FQGTGA. The length of the CDR3 is 14 residues. Between the trimmed V and J ends, which lost 6 bases and 9 bases, there was a span of 15 bases. The CDR3 region has the DNA TGTGCCAGCAGTAGCGGGGGGGCTTTTTCACCCCTCCACTTT. This gives the protein CASSSGGAFSPLHF.

The chain joins TRBV29-1 to TRBJ1-5; D is ambiguous. V was clipped by 4 bases and J by 0 bases, with 7 bases between them. Germline values: CDR1 SQVTM, CDR2 ANQGSEA. CDR3 length: 13 amino acids. DNA for the CDR3: TGCAGCGTTGTTGAGTCTAGCAATCAGCCCCAGCATTTT. Translating it yields CSVVESSNQPQHF.

This clonotype was counted between two and nine times. This chain links TRBV20-1 with TRBJ2-1; D possibly uses TRBD1 or TRBD2 (5 bases each). The V end lost 1 base, the J end lost 10 bases, and 11 bases lay between the germline ends. This CDR3 is 12 amino acids long. Germline CDR1 is DFQATT and CDR2 is SNEGSKA (reference sequence). The CDR3 bases are TGCAGTGCTAGAGTAGGGGACGACGAGCAGTTCTTC. Protein sequence: CSARVGDDEQFF.